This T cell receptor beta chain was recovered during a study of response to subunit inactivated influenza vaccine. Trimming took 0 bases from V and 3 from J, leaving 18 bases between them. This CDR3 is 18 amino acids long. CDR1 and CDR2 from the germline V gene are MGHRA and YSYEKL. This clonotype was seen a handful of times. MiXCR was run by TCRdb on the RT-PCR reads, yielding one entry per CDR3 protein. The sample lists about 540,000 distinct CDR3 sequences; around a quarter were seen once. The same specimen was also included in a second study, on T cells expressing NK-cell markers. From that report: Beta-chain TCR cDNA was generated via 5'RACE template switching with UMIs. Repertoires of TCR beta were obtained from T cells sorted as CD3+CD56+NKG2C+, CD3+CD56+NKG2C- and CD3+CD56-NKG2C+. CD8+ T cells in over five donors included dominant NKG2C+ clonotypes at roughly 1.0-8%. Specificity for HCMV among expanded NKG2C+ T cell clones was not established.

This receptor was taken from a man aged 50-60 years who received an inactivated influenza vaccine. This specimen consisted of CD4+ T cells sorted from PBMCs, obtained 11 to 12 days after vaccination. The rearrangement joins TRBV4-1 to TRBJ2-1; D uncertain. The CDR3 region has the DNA TGCGCCAGCAGCCAAGATCACCTTGGCGTTGTCCTCTACAATGAGCAGTTCTTC. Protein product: CASSQDHLGVVLYNEQFF.